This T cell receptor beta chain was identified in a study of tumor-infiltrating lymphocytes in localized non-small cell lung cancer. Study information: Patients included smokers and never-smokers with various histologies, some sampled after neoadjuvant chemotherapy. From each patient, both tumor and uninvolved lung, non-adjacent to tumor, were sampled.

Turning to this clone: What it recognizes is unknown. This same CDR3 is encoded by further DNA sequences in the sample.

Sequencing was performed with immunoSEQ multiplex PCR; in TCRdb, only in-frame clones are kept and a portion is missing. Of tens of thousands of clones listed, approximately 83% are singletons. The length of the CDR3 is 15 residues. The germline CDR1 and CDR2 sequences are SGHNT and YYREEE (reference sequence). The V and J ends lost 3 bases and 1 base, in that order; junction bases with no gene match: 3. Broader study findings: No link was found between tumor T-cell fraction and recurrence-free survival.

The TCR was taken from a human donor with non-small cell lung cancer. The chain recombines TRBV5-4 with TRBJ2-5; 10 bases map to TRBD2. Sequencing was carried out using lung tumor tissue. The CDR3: CASSSRLAGQETQYF. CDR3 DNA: TGTGCCAGCAGCTCTCGACTAGCGGGCCAAGAGACCCAGTACTTC.